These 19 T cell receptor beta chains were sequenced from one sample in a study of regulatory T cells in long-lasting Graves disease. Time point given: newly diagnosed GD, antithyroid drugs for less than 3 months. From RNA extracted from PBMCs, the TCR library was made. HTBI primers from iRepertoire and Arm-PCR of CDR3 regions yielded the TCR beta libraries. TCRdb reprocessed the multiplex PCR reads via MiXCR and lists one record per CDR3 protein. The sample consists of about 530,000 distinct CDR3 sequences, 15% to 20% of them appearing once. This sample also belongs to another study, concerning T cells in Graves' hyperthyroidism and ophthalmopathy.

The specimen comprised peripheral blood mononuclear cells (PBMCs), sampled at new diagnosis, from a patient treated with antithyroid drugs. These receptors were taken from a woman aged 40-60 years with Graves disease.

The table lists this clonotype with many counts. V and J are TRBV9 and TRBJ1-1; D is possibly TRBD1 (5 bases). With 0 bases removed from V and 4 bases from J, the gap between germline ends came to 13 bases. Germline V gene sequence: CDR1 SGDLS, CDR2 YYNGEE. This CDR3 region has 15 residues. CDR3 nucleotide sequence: TGTGCCAGCAGCGTAGGAGGGCAGGGCTTCACTGAAGCTTTCTTT. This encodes CASSVGGQGFTEAFF.

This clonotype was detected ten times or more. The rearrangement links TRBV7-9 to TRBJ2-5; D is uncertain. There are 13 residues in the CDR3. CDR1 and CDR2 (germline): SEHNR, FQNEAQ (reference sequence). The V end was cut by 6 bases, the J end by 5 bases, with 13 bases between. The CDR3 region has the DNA TGTGCCAGCAGTTCTCCCGGGCGGGAGACCCAGTACTTC. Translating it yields CASSSPGRETQYF.

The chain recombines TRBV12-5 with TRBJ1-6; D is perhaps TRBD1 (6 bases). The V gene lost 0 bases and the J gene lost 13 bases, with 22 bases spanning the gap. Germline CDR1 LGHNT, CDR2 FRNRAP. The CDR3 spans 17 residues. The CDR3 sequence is CASGLVDSAGRGIPLHF. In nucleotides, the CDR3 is TGTGCTAGTGGTTTGGTAGATTCGGCAGGGAGGGGGATCCCCCTCCACTTT. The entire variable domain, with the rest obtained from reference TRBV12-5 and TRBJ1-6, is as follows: DARVTQTPRHKVTEMGQEVTMRCQPILGHNTVFWYRQTMMQGLELLAYFRNRAPLDDSGMPKDRFSAEMPDATLATLKIQPSEPRDSAVYFCASGLVDSAGRGIPLHFGNGTRLTVT.

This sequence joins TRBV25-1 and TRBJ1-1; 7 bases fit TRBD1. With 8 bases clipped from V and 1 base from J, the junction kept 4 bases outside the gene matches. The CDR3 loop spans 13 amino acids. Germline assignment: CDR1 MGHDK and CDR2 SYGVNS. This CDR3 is CASAEGANTEAFF. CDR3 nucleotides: TGTGCCAGCGCCGAGGGGGCGAACACTGAAGCTTTCTTT.

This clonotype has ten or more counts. The DNA of the CDR3 is TGTGCCAGCAGTCCCAGGGACAGAAATCAGCCCCAGCATTTT. Translating gives CASSPRDRNQPQHF. The chain has TRBV2 and TRBJ1-5, with TRBD1 matching 7 bases. Germline values: CDR1 SNHLY, CDR2 FYNNEI. V trimming: 5 bases; J trimming: 4 bases; junction bases outside the gene matches: 5. There are 14 residues in the CDR3. The full variable domain, its missing parts supplied by reference TRBV2 and TRBJ1-5, is EPEVTQTPSHQVTQMGQEVILRCVPISNHLYFYWYRQILGQKVEFLVSFYNNEISEKSEIFDDQFSVERPDGSNFTLKIRSTKLEDSAMYFCASSPRDRNQPQHFGDGTRLSIL.

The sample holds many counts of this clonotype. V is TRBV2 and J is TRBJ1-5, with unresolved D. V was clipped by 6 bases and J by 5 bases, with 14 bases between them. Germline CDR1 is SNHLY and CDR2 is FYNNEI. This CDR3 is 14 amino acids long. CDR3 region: CASSPTYRDQPQHF. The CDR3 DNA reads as TGTGCCAGCAGCCCCACCTATCGGGATCAGCCCCAGCATTTT.

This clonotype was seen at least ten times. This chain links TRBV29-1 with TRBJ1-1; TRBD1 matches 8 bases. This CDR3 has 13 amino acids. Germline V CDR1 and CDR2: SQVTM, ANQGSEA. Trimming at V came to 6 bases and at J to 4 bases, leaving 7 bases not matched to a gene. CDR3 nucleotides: TGCAGCGTCGAGGGACAGGTGGGCACTGAAGCTTTCTTT. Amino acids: CSVEGQVGTEAFF.

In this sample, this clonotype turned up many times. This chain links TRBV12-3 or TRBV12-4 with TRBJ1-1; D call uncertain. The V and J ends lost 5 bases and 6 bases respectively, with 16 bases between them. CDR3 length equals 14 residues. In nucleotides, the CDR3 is TGTGCCAGCAGTGCCTCGGCCCGGGAGGCTGAAGCTTTCTTT. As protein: CASSASAREAEAFF.

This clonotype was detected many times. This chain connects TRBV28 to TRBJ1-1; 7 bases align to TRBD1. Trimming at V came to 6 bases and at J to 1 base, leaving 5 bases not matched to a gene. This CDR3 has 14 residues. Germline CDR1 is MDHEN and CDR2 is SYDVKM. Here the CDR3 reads CASSQTGRNTEAFF. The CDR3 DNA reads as TGTGCCAGCAGCCAGACAGGGAGGAACACTGAAGCTTTCTTT. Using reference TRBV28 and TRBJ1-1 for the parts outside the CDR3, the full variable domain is DVKVTQSSRYLVKRTGEKVFLECVQDMDHENMFWYRQDPGLGLRLIYFSYDVKMKEKGDIPEGYSVSREKKERFSLILESASTNQTSMYLCASSQTGRNTEAFFGQGTRLTVV.

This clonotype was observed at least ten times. The DNA for the CDR3 is TGTGCCACCAGTGATTGGGGGGATGAAAAACTGTTTTTT. Translation gives CATSDWGDEKLFF. The chain employs TRBV24-1 and TRBJ1-4; D may be TRBD1 (5 bases). The CDR3 extends over 13 amino acids. Looked up from germline, CDR1 is KGHDR and CDR2 is SFDVKD. V was clipped by 2 bases and J by 6 bases, with 6 bases between them.

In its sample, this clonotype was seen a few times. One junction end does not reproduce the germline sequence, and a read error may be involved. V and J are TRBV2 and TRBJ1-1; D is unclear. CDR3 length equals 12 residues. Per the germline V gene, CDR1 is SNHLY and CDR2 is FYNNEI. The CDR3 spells CATSDFNTEAFF. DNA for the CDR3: TGTGCCACCAGTGATTTTAACACTGAAGCTTTCTTT.

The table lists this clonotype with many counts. This CDR3 reads CASRNGRSGYEQYF. The CDR3 DNA follows: TGTGCCAGCAGAAATGGACGTTCCGGCTACGAGCAGTACTTC. The J gene is TRBJ2-7, the V gene TRBV6-1; D not certain. V lost 6 bases to trimming and J lost 3 bases, with 15 bases between them. CDR1 is MNHNS, CDR2 SASEGT, per germline. This CDR3 contains 14 residues.

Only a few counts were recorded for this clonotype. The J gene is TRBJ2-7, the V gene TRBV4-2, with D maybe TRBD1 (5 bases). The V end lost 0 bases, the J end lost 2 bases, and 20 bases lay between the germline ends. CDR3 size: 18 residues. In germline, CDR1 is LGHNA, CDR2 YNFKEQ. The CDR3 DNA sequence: TGTGCCAGCAGCCAAGATCTGATCGCCGACAGCTTAGCCTACGAGCAGTACTTC. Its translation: CASSQDLIADSLAYEQYF.

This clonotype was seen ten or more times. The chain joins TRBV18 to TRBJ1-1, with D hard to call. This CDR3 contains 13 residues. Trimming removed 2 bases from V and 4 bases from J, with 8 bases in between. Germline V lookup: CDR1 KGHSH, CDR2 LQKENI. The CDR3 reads CASSPGLGTEAFF. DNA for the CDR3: TGTGCCAGCTCACCAGGGTTGGGCACTGAAGCTTTCTTT. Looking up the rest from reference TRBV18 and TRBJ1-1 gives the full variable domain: NAGVMQNPRHLVRRRGQEARLRCSPMKGHSHVYWYRQLPEEGLKFMVYLQKENIIDESGMPKERFSAEFPKEGPSILRIQQVVRGDSAAYFCASSPGLGTEAFFGQGTRLTVV.

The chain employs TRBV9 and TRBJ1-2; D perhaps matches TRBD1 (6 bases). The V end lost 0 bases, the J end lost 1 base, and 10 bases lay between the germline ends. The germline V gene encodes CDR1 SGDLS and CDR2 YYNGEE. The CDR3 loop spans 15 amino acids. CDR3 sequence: CASSVEGTSNYGYTF. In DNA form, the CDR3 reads TGTGCCAGCAGCGTAGAGGGGACAAGTAACTATGGCTACACCTTC.

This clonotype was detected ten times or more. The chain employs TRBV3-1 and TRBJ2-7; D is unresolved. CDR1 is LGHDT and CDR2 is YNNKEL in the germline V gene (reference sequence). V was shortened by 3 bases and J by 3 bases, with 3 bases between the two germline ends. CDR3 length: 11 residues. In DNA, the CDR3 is TGTGCCAGCAGCCATATCTACGAGCAGTACTTC. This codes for CASSHIYEQYF.

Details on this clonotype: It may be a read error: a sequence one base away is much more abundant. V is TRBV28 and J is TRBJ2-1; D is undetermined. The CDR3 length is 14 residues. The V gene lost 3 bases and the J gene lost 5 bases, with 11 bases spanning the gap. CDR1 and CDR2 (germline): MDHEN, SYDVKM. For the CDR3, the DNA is TGTGCCAGCAGTTTTACAGACCCTCACAATGAGCAGTTCTTC. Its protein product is CASSFTDPHNEQFF. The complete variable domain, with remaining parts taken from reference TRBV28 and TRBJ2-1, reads DVKVTQSSRYLVKRTGEKVFLECVQDMDHENMFWYRQDPGLGLRLIYFSYDVKMKEKGDIPEGYSVSREKKERFSLILESASTNQTSMYLCASSFTDPHNEQFFGPGTRLTVL.

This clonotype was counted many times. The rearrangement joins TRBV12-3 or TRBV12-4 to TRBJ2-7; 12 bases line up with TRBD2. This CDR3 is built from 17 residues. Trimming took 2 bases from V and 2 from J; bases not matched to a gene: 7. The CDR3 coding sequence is TGTGCCAGCAGTTTACAACTAGCGGGGGGAACCACCTACGAGCAGTACTTC. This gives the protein CASSLQLAGGTTYEQYF.

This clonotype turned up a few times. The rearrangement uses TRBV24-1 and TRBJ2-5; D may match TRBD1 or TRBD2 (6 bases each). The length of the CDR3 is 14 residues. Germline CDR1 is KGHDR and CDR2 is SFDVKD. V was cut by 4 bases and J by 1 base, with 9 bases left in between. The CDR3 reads CATSEGGLQETQYF. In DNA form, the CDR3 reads TGTGCCACCAGTGAGGGGGGCCTCCAAGAGACCCAGTACTTC.